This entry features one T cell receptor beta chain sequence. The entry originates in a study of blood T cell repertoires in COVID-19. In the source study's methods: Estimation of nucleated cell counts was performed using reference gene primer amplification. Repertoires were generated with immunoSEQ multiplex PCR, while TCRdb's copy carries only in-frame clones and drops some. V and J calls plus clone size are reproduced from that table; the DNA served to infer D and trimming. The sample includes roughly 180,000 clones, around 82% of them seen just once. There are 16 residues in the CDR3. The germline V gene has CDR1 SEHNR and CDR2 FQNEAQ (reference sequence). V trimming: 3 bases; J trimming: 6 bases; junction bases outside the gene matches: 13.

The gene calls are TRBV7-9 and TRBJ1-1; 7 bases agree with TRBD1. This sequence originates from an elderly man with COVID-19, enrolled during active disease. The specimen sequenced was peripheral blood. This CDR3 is CASSFTGTAEFPEAFF. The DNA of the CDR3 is TGTGCCAGCAGCTTCACCGGGACAGCCGAGTTCCCTGAAGCTTTCTTT. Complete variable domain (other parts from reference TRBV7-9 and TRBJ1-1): DTGVSQNPRHKITKRGQNVTFRCDPISEHNRLYWYRQTLGQGPEFLTYFQNEAQLEKSRLLSDRFSAERPKGSFSTLEIQRTEQGDSAMYLCASSFTGTAEFPEAFFGQGTRLTVV.